This T cell receptor beta chain was sequenced in a study of T cell responses to AZD1222 COVID-19 vaccine. This table comes from immunoSEQ multiplex PCR, and its TCRdb copy is limited to in-frame clones, with some not included. The sample includes 100,000 or so clones, roughly 90% of them seen just once. Details on this clone: Its specificity is unknown.

The CDR3 spans 15 residues. Trimming stripped 1 base from V and 0 bases from J, with 6 bases between. Per the germline V gene, CDR1 is SGHNT and CDR2 is YENEEA. Broader study findings: Donors were mostly white British, more females; clonal diversity possibly underestimated. Sampling captured repertoires only after the peak T cell response. Seropositive AZD1222 recipients at baseline numbered only five or six.

This clonotype originated in an adult in good health. The sample was peripheral blood, taken on day 0 of AZD1222 vaccination. This chain connects TRBV11-3 to TRBJ2-2; possible D gene TRBD1, 6 bases. The CDR3, as DNA: TGTGCCAGCAGCTTAGGGACAGCGAACACCGGGGAGCTGTTTTTT. Its protein product is CASSLGTANTGELFF.